This T cell receptor (beta chain) was recovered during a study of T cells after posttransplantation cyclophosphamide. Notes on the study in general: Donor-recipient repertoire similarity was low at 1-2 months, rising over year one. Recipient CMV seropositivity and CMV reactivation strongly tracked TRB clonality. Skin or GI-infiltrating T cells shared few TRB sequences with blood.

Controls had myeloablative marrow grafts with methotrexate and calcineurin inhibitor, sampled at 1 year. The repertoire was sequenced with immunoSEQ multiplex PCR; TCRdb's copy has only in-frame clones and lacks some. This table holds some 21,000 clones, 80% to 90% found once. As concerns this clone: Its antigen is unidentified.

The CDR3 has 15 amino acids. Germline values: CDR1 LNHDA, CDR2 SQIVND (reference sequence). V gave up 7 bases and J gave up 2 bases; unmatched junction bases: 7. The input for sequencing was PBMCs, taken roughly a year after allogeneic stem cell transplant with calcineurin inhibitor and methotrexate. The clonotype was recovered from a female patient aged 30 to 45 who received an allogeneic stem cell transplant from an unrelated donor, was CMV-positive, and had acute and chronic GVHD. Some T cells may possibly be graft donor cells. The V call is TRBV19, the J call TRBJ2-1; the match to TRBD1 covers 8 bases. CDR3: CASTPSTGAYNEQFF. The DNA for the CDR3 is TGTGCCAGTACGCCATCGACAGGGGCCTACAATGAGCAGTTCTTC. Complete variable domain (other parts from reference TRBV19 and TRBJ2-1): DGGITQSPKYLFRKEGQNVTLSCEQNLNHDAMYWYRQDPGQGLRLIYYSQIVNDFQKGDIAEGYSVSREKKESFPLTVTSAQKNPTAFYLCASTPSTGAYNEQFFGPGTRLTVL.